This TCR beta chain stems from a study of cytomegalovirus exposure and HLA in healthy donors listed by TCRdb under 2017. Some background on the complete study: An earlier analysis of about 560 of the donors reported approximately 260 Gb of sequence data and 117 million unique TCR beta sequences obtained from about 179 million T cells. An early release that covered around 590 HLA-typed donors contained about 300 gigabases of sequencing data and 75 million to 100 million unique TCR sequences. Of the 300 to 400 genotyped donors, approximately 83% fell in the genetic ancestry cluster associated with self-reported Caucasian donors. The study aimed to test whether cataloging public T cell receptors could reveal signatures of past pathogen exposure. The T cell repertoires of around 730 subjects were profiled by immunosequencing and related to cytomegalovirus serostatus. Besides the first cohort of roughly 700 subjects, a separate validation cohort made up of some 110 different subjects was used. High-throughput TCR immunosequencing, statistical association of individual TCRs with disease status, and machine learning were combined to predict cytomegalovirus infection status. A later analysis re-analyzed previously published TCR beta repertoires from 666 donors and added high-resolution HLA genotyping to study TCR occurrence patterns. Rather than using new phenotypic data, the later analysis identified candidate immune exposures from TCR beta sequences and from how often those sequences occurred across donors. An earlier analysis of 500 to 650 of the donors applied high-throughput TCR beta sequencing to assess whether each TCR beta V gene segment acted as functional or pseudogenic. Alongside the repertoire data, information on donor age, sex, ethnicity and CMV serostatus was compiled. In a later genetic analysis, genome-wide SNP genotypes for about 55% of the roughly 700 donors were used, and that subset was treated as a discovery cohort. All discovery cohort repertoires had been generated on a single sequencing platform. Both class I and class II loci were covered by HLA typing, at four-digit resolution. The number of donors typed differed by locus, with roughly 629-640 for A, B, C, DRB1 and DQB1, roughly 520 for DQA1, 600 to 610 for DPA1, and 400 to 490 for DPB1. Because of strong linkage in the cohort, roughly five DR-DQ haplotypes were treated as single units for association and clustering. Among some 400 genotyped donors of the cohort, an average of about 240,000 unique TCR beta nucleotide sequences were sequenced per donor, roughly 20% of them non-productive.

Details on this clone: Its binding antigen is unknown. Within one base of it there is no much larger clone, and no base qualities were kept.

Trimming takes 0 bases from V and 0 bases from J, and the germline ends sit 9 bases apart. CDR1 GTSNPN and CDR2 SVGIG were looked up in the germline V gene (reference sequence). The CDR3 starts with the cysteine, ends with the phenylalanine, and has 14 residues. The kept DNA is CDR3 alone, 42 bases in frame from the first base. Libraries came from the immunoSEQ multiplex PCR assay. For the multiplex PCR, a mixture combining 60 forward primers for TCR Vbeta segments and 13 reverse primers for TCR Jbeta segments was used. A multiplex PCR assay on genomic DNA amplified the CDR3 region of rearranged TCR beta genes. The amplified TCR beta libraries were sequenced on the Illumina HiSeq System as 87-base-pair reads. As for how the authors treated the data: A later analysis tallied 75 million to 85 million unique TCR beta chains across the 640 or so repertoires, and around 10 million of those chains were shared by two or more donors. Raw reads were error-corrected and collapsed into unique sequences by a nearest-neighbor algorithm in which closely related sequences were merged to remove PCR and sequencing errors. To assign V, D and J gene segments, CDR3 sequences were aligned to IMGT reference sequences. Each retained sequence needed at least a six-nucleotide match to both a V gene segment and a J gene segment. A rearrangement was called productive if the CDR3 had no stop codons and remained in frame with V and J, and every other rearrangement was called non-productive. CDR3 was defined by IMGT convention, running from the second conserved V-encoded cysteine to the conserved J-encoded phenylalanine. The earlier analysis of about 610 of the donors excluded any sequence lacking an unambiguous match to a single V gene segment. In an earlier analysis of around 590 of the donors, a V segment was called functional when productive rearrangements were above 56.7%, and segregating when the standard deviation between donors exceeded 5%. A statistical classification framework was built to diagnose cytomegalovirus status from the catalog of TCR beta chain sequences. V and J gene assignment, in a later analysis, came from comparing TCR nucleotide sequences with IMGT/GENE-DB human TR gene sequences. Using the TCRdist pipeline, a later analysis assigned CDR3 sequences along with most-parsimonious VDJ recombination scenarios. A later analysis defined each TCR beta chain by its CDR3 amino acid sequence plus V-gene family, and excluded reads lacking a unique V-gene family. In a later analysis, 550 to 650 highly shared, low-generation-probability nucleotide sequences were removed to address suspected cross-contamination and a sequencing artifact. In a later analysis, a clonal expansion index for each public chain was calculated from normalized within-repertoire ranks of inferred template counts. Generation probabilities in a later analysis came from a VDJ recombination model fitted to out-of-frame rearrangements, and those results were checked against IGoR. In a later analysis, hypergeometric tests were used to score TCR-TCR, TCR-HLA and TCR-CMV co-occurrence, with a repertoire-size bias correction applied to TCR pairs. To estimate false discovery rates, a later analysis permuted the HLA or CMV assignments 20 times. A later analysis grouped co-occurring TCRs with DBSCAN, adding TCRdist sequence similarity when clustering within HLA-allele-positive subsets. Co-occurrence clustering excluded repertoires with fewer than 30,000 or more than 120,000 public chains, plus five with anomalous nucleotide sharing. TCRdb limited this immuneACCESS table to in-frame rearrangements with V and J called. A share of clones is missing; checked studies link under half to unresolved V genes, and the rest is unexplained. From that table come the V and J calls and clone size; the DNA was used to work out D and trimming. The sample includes about 170,000 clones, with roughly four fifths observed a single time. The ten largest clones capture around 1.9% of the sample.

The cohort comprised some 730 healthy bone marrow donors. At the time of sampling, every cohort member was nominally healthy, though immune exposures that went unrecorded were likely present. The donor was CMV seropositive and belonged to the group of 250 to 300 seropositive cohort members. A peripheral blood sample was collected from each donor, and TCR beta sequencing was performed on peripheral blood mononuclear cells. The Qiagen DNeasy Blood Extraction Kit was used to extract genomic DNA from the blood cell samples. The study at large found these results: In a later genetic analysis, fewer N-insertions in productive TCRs were reported among donors in an Asian-associated ancestry cluster than the roughly 700-donor mean. A further reported finding was that TCR beta sequences accurately predicted the HLA-A and HLA-B alleles for most subjects in the first cohort. A cluster of highly shared sequence variants was judged likely to represent a technical artifact of the sequencing pipeline. Most CMV-associated TCR beta chains appeared to be HLA-restricted in a later analysis, and the HLA associations seemed to be driven largely by CMV exposure. In a later analysis, several top co-occurrence clusters were reported to appear linked to parvovirus B19, influenza, CMV and Epstein-Barr virus. When HLA alleles, especially DR and DQ, strongly co-occurred, attributing TCR associations to individual alleles was difficult. Cytomegalovirus status was reported to be diagnosed by the classifier with high specificity and sensitivity in both the original and validation cohorts. It was suggested by the authors that the approach could potentially be generalized to other disease states and immunological phenotypes. In a later genetic analysis, a missense DCLRE1C variant was associated with V-gene and J-gene trimming of TCR beta chains, and the association was replicated in an independent cohort. In vitro tests confirmed that a few of the cytomegalovirus-associated TCR beta chains recognize cytomegalovirus antigens. In an earlier analysis of roughly 560 of the donors, most TCR beta V segments were observed in productive rearrangements about 87% or about 30% of the time, broadly matching IMGT annotations. Compared with equally common non-associated chains, HLA-associated TCR beta chains in a later analysis were more clonally expanded and had lower generation probabilities. The cohort was sequenced for TCR beta chains only, and without alpha or paired-chain data the features that could be detected were limited. For the cohort, immune exposure information was limited to CMV serostatus. Because counts were too low, about 18 rarely observed V segments, including chromosome 9 orphons, were excluded from the earlier analysis of about 500 of the donors. Because the 87-base-pair reads could not distinguish some IMGT-functional V segments, including TRBV6-2 and TRBV6-3, those segments were excluded. A later analysis found that TCR association rates varied across HLA loci, with DRB1 alleles showing the most associated TCRs and HLA-C alleles the fewest. Because some donors lacked HLA typing at each locus, the association tests relied only on the typed subset. Roughly uniform sequencing depth across donors was assumed in presence/absence analyses, although this assumption may not hold. A total of some 180 TCR beta chains were listed by the study as associated with cytomegalovirus. Linkage disequilibrium might explain the correlated functional status among segregating V segments, but an unknown experimental factor could not be ruled out. Across donors, most TCR sequences were observed very rarely, whereas some public TCRs were present in many individuals. A later analysis associated about 17,000 TCR beta sequences with specific HLA alleles at a false discovery rate of 0.05.

Sequencing input: PBMCs. The chain uses TRBV30 and TRBJ2-7; TRBD1 is a weak D gene call, 5 bases matching. The receptor was isolated from a woman in her 30s in good health and CMV-seropositive. The DNA sequence is given as TGTGCCTGGAGTGTATGGGGCGGCTCCTACGAGCAGTACTTC. Its translation reads: CAWSVWGGSYEQYF.